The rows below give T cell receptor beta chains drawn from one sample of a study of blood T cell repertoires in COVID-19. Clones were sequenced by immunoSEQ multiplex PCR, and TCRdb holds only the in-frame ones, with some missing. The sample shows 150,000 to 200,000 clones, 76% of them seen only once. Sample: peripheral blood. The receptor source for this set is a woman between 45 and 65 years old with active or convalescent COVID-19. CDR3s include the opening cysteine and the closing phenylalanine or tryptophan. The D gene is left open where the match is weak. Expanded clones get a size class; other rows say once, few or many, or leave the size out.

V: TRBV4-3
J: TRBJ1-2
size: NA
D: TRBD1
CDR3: CASSLLDRSYGYTF
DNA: TGCGCCAGCAGCCTCCTGGACAGGAGCTATGGCTACACCTTC

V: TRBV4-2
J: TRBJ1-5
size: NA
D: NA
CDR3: CASSQDAESSQPQHF
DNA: TGTGCCAGCAGCCAAGATGCCGAGTCCTCTCAGCCCCAGCATTTT

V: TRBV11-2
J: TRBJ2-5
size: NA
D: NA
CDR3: CASSPGTQLKTQYF
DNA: TGTGCCAGCAGCCCAGGAACCCAATTGAAGACCCAGTACTTC

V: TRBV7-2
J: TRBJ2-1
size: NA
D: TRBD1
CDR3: CASSFNGQVFGEQFF
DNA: TGTGCCAGCAGTTTTAACGGACAGGTTTTTGGTGAGCAGTTCTTC

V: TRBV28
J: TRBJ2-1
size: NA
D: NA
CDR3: CASARLAPNEQFF
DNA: TGTGCCAGCGCACGGCTAGCGCCCAATGAGCAGTTCTTC

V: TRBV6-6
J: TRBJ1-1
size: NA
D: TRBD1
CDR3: CASSLGQTLNTEAFF
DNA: TGTGCCAGCAGTTTGGGACAGACGTTGAACACTGAAGCTTTCTTT

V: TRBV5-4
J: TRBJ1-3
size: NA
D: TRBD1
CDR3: CASSTGTGTLSGNTIYF
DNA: TGTGCCAGCAGCACTGGGACAGGGACTCTCTCTGGAAACACCATATATTTT

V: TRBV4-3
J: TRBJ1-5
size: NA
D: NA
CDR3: CASSDRRSNQPQHF
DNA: TGCGCCAGCAGCGACAGGAGAAGCAATCAGCCCCAGCATTTT

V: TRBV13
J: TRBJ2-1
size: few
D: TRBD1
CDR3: CASSGPGQGNEQFF
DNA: TGTGCCAGCAGCGGGCCGGGACAGGGCAATGAGCAGTTCTTC

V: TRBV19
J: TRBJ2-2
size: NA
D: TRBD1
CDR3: CASSANRGPGGRNTGELFF
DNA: TGTGCCAGTAGTGCTAACAGGGGGCCAGGCGGGCGGAACACCGGGGAGCTGTTTTTT

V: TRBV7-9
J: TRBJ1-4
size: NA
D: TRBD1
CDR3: CASSSTGTGGSEKLFF
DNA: TGTGCCAGCAGCTCGACCGGGACAGGGGGAAGTGAAAAACTGTTTTTT

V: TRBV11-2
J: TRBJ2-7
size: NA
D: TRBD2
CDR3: CASSYTTSGLYEQYF
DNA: TGTGCCAGCAGCTACACGACTAGCGGACTCTACGAGCAGTACTTC

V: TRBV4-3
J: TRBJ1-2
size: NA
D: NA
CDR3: CASSQRRTVLGYTF
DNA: TGCGCCAGCAGCCAAAGGAGGACGGTGCTGGGCTACACCTTC

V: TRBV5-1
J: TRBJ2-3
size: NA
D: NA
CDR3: CASSLVQDTQYF
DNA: TGCGCCAGCAGCTTGGTTCAAGATACGCAGTATTTT

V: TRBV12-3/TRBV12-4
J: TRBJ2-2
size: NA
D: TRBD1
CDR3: CASGTETTGELFF
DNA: TGTGCCAGCGGGACAGAGACCACCGGGGAGCTGTTTTTT

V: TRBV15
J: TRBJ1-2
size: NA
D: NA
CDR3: CATSRDLSGANYGYTF
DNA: TGTGCCACCAGCAGAGATCTTTCGGGAGCTAACTATGGCTACACCTTC

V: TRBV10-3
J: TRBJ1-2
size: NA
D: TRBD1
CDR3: CAISDRGTGADYGYTF
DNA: TGTGCCATCAGTGATAGGGGGACAGGGGCGGACTATGGCTACACCTTC

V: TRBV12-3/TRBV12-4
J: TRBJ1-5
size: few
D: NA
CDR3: CASSGYQQPQHF
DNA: TGTGCCAGCAGCGGGTACCAACAGCCCCAGCATTTT

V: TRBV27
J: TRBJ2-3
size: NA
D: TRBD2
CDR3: CASSLIPSGDTQYF
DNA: TGTGCCAGCAGTTTAATCCCTAGCGGAGATACGCAGTATTTT

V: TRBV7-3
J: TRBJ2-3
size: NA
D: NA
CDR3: CASSLFKGTDTQYF
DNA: TGTGCCAGCAGCTTATTCAAGGGGACAGATACGCAGTATTTT

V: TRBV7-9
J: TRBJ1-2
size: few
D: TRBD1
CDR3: CASSLAGTGSDGYTF
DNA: TGTGCCAGCAGCTTAGCCGGGACAGGGTCCGATGGCTACACCTTC

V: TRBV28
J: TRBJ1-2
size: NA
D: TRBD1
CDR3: CASSSDRGGYGYTF
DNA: TGTGCCAGCAGTTCGGACAGGGGTGGCTATGGCTACACCTTC

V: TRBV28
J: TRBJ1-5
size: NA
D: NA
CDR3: CASNGMGGPQPQHF
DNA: TGTGCCAGCAACGGGATGGGTGGGCCGCAGCCCCAGCATTTT

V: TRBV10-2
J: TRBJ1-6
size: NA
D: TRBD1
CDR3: CASSEQGVDSPLHF
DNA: TGCGCCAGCAGCGAGCAGGGGGTCGATTCACCCCTCCACTTT

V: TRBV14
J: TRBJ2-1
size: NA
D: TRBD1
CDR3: CASSQSGTGRAREQFF
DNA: TGTGCCAGCAGCCAGTCCGGGACAGGACGCGCCCGTGAGCAGTTCTTC

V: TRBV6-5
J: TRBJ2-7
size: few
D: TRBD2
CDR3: CASSYTSGSHEQYF
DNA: TGTGCCAGCAGTTACACCAGCGGGAGTCACGAGCAGTACTTC

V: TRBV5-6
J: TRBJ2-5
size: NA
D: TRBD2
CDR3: CASSGGGQETQYF
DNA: TGTGCCAGCAGCGGGGGAGGGCAGGAGACCCAGTACTTC

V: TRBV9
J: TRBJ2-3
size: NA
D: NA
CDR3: CASSSVDSPLTDTQYF
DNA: TGTGCCAGCAGCTCCGTCGACAGTCCTCTCACAGATACGCAGTATTTT

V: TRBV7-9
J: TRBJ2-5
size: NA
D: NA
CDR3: CASSQGAAGETQYF
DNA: TGTGCCAGCAGTCAGGGAGCCGCGGGGGAGACCCAGTACTTC

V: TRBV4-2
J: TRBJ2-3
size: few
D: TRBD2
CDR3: CASSQDGTSGSTDTQYF
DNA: TGTGCCAGCAGCCAAGACGGGACTAGCGGGAGCACAGATACGCAGTATTTT

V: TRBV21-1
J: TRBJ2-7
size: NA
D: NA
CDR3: CASSKGDRPEQYF
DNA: TGTGCCAGCAGCAAAGGGGACAGGCCCGAGCAGTACTTC

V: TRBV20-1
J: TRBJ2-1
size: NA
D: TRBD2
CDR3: CSASRSGIPYNEQFF
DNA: TGCAGTGCTAGTCGTAGCGGGATACCCTACAATGAGCAGTTCTTC

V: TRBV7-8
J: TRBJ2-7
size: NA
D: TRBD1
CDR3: CASSYGQGGVQISAENEQYF
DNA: TGTGCCAGCAGCTACGGACAGGGGGGAGTCCAAATTTCTGCGGAGAACGAGCAGTACTTC

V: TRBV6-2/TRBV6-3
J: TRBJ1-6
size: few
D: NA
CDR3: CASSYEEYTPLHF
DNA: TGTGCCAGCAGTTACGAGGAGTATACACCCCTCCACTTT

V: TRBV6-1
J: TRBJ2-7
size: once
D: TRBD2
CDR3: CASSALGSGMGVYEQYF
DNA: TGTGCCAGCAGTGCCTTGGGGAGCGGGATGGGAGTCTACGAGCAGTACTTC

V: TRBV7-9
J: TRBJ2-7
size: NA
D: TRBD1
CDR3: CASSLETGPYEQYF
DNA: TGTGCCAGCAGCTTAGAGACAGGGCCCTACGAGCAGTACTTC

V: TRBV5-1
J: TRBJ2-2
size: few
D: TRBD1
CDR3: CASSPRGQGATGELFF
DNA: TGCGCCAGCAGCCCCCGGGGACAGGGGGCGACCGGGGAGCTGTTTTTT

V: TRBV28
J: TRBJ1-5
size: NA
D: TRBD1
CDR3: CASRGTGGNQPQHF
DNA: TGTGCCAGCAGGGGGACAGGGGGAAATCAGCCCCAGCATTTT

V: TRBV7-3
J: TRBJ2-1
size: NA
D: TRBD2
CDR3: CASSSGLAGGNEQFF
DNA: TGTGCCAGCAGCTCGGGACTAGCGGGGGGTAACGAGCAGTTCTTC

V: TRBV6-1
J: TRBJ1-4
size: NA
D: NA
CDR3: CASSESWAIVKLFF
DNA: TGTGCCAGCAGTGAGTCATGGGCAATTGTAAAACTGTTTTTT

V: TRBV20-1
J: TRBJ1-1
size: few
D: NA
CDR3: CSARSLSEAFF
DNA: TGCAGTGCTAGATCCCTCTCTGAGGCTTTCTTT

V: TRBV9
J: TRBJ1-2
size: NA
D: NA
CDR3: CASSATGTAGLNYGYTF
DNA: TGTGCCAGCAGCGCCACTGGGACGGCGGGACTAAACTATGGCTACACCTTC

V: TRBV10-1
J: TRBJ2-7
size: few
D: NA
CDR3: CASSDRTYEQYF
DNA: TGCGCCAGCAGTGACAGAACCTACGAGCAGTACTTC

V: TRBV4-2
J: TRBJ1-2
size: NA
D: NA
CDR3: CASSHDRSNYGYTF
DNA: TGTGCCAGCAGCCACGACAGATCTAACTATGGCTACACCTTC

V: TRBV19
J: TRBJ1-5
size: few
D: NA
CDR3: CASSPRGGGGNQPQHF
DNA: TGTGCCAGTAGTCCCCGGGGAGGGGGAGGCAATCAGCCCCAGCATTTT

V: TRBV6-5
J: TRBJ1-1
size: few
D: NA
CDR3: CASSYSTENTEAFF
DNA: TGTGCCAGCAGTTACTCGACAGAGAACACTGAAGCTTTCTTT

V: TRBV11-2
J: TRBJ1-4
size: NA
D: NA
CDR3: CASSPLGHTGEKLFF
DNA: TGTGCCAGCAGCCCCCTGGGACACACCGGGGAAAAACTGTTTTTT

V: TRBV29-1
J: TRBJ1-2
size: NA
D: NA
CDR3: CSVGSEGYTF
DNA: TGCAGCGTTGGGAGCGAGGGCTACACCTTC

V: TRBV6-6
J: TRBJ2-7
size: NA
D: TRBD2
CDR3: CASSYGTSGYEQYF
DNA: TGTGCCAGCAGTTACGGGACTAGCGGGTACGAGCAGTACTTC

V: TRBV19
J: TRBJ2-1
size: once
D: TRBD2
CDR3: CASSIVATSGGARGNEQFF
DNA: TGTGCCAGTAGTATAGTTGCGACTAGCGGGGGGGCGAGGGGGAATGAGCAGTTCTTC

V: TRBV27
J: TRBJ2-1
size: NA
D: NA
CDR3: CASSLELGDEQFF
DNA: TGTGCCAGCAGTTTAGAATTGGGCGATGAGCAGTTCTTC

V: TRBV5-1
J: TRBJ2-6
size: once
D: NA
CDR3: CASSPGLLSGANVLTF
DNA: TGCGCCAGCAGTCCGGGACTCCTCTCTGGGGCCAACGTCCTGACTTTC

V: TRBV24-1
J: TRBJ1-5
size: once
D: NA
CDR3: CATSDSRVNQPQHF
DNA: TGTGCCACCAGTGATTCCCGAGTCAATCAGCCCCAGCATTTT

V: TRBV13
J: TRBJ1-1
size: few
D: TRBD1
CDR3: CASSIRDRSEAFF
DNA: TGTGCCAGCAGCATCCGGGACAGGAGTGAAGCTTTCTTT